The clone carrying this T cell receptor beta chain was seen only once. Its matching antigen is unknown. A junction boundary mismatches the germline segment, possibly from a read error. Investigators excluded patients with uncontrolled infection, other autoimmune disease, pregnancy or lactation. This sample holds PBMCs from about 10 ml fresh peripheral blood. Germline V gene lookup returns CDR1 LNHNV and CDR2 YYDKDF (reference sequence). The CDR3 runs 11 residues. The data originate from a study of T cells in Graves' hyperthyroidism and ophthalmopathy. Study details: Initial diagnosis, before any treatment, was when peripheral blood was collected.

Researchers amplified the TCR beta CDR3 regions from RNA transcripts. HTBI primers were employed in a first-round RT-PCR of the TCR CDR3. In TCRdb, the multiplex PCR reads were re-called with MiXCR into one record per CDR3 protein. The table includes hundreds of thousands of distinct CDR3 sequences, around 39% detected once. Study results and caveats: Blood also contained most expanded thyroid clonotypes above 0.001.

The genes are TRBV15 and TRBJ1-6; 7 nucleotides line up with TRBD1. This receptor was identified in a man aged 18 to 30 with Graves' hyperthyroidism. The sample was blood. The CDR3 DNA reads TGTGCTACCAGACAGGGAGACCCCCTCCACTTT. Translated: CATRQGDPLHF.